These 15 T cell receptor beta chains were all obtained from the same sample, sequenced in a study of human T cells and chemical hapten exposure. Described time point: patch test 1, 2 weeks after DPC sensitization. Regarding treatment: therapeutic diphenylcyclopropenone sensitization with weekly scalp DPC. TCRdb used MiXCR to reprocess the RACE reads, holding one entry per CDR3 protein. The data contain more than 65,000 distinct CDR3 sequences, around a third of them seen just once; the ten biggest clones take up roughly 10%. This specimen was whole blood, taken in connection with sensitization to the hapten diphenylcyclopropenone (DPC). Source of these receptors: a man aged 35-49 years with alopecia areata. Some clones in this sample may be carry-over from other donors' samples.

This clonotype was detected only a few times. V gene TRBV9 combines with J gene TRBJ2-4, with 9 bases fitting TRBD1. The V segment lost 3 bases and the J segment 7 bases; nucleotides outside the gene matches: 2. Germline V lookup: CDR1 SGDLS, CDR2 YYNGEE. The CDR3 is 13 residues long. For the CDR3, the DNA is TGTGCCAGCAGCGGAGGACAGGGGAACATTCAGTACTTC. Its protein is CASSGGQGNIQYF.

This chain joins TRBV6-1 and TRBJ2-1; 7 bases agree with TRBD1. This CDR3 is 15 amino acids long. Germline trimming cut 7 bases from V and 2 bases from J; bases unmatched to any gene: 8. The germline V gene encodes CDR1 MNHNS and CDR2 SASEGT. The CDR3 sequence is CASTNGQEPYNEQFF. CDR3 nucleotides: TGTGCCAGCACCAATGGACAGGAACCCTACAATGAGCAGTTCTTC.

The rearrangement joins TRBV29-1 to TRBJ1-2, with 8 bases lining up with TRBD1. The CDR3 runs to 13 residues. CDR1 and CDR2 from the germline V gene are SQVTM and ANQGSEA. Losses at the gene ends were 2 bases for V and 2 bases for J; bases not matched to a gene: 1. CDR3 DNA: TGCAGCGTTGAAAGGACAGGGAACTATGGCTACACCTTC. This sequence encodes CSVERTGNYGYTF. Full variable domain (missing parts from reference TRBV29-1 and TRBJ1-2): SAVISQKPSRDICQRGTSLTIQCQVDSQVTMMFWYRQQPGQSLTLIATANQGSEATYESGFVIDKFPISRPNLTFSTLTVSNMSPEDSSIYLCSVERTGNYGYTFGSGTRLTVV.

This clonotype has more than one count but fewer than ten. The rearrangement joins TRBV5-1 to TRBJ1-2, with a weak D call TRBD1 (6 bases). Looked up from germline, CDR1 is SGHRS and CDR2 is YFSETQ. The V gene lost 2 bases and the J gene lost 4 bases, with 12 bases spanning the gap. The CDR3 runs 14 residues. The CDR3 bases are TGCGCCAGCAGCTTCGGGGAAGGGGGCTATGGCTACACCTTC. Translated: CASSFGEGGYGYTF.

V gene TRBV27 combines with J gene TRBJ2-3; D uncertain. The CDR3 runs 15 residues. Trimming cost V 4 bases and J 4 bases, with 15 bases left between them. Germline-derived CDR1 and CDR2 are MNHEY and SMNVEV (reference sequence). The CDR3, as DNA: TGTGCCAGCAGTTCGTGGCCCTCCCCGGCAGATACGCAGTATTTT. Translation: CASSSWPSPADTQYF.

Details on this clonotype: Relative to the germline gene, one junction end is altered; a read error may explain this. V and J are TRBV28 and TRBJ1-1; perhaps TRBD1 as D (6 bases). Germline V gene sequence: CDR1 MDHEN, CDR2 SYDVKM. This CDR3 contains 16 residues. The CDR3 DNA reads as TGTGCCAGCAGTGCTACCCCGGGGGCTGGTGACACTGAAACTTTCTTT. Its translation is CASSATPGAGDTETFF.

This clonotype was counted only a few times. The V gene is TRBV12-3 or TRBV12-4, the J gene TRBJ2-3; 7 positions agree with TRBD2. V was pared by 6 bases and J by 0 bases, with 9 bases of the junction left unmatched. The CDR3 length is 16 residues. For the CDR3, the DNA is TGTGCCAGCAGACGAGCTAGCGGAGCTAGCACAGATACGCAGTATTTT. Encoded protein: CASRRASGASTDTQYF.

V gene TRBV7-8 combines with J gene TRBJ2-3; 11 nucleotides match TRBD2. CDR1 is SGHVS, CDR2 FQNEAQ, per germline. CDR3 size: 16 residues. With 10 bases clipped from V and 5 bases from J, the junction kept 14 bases outside the gene matches. The CDR3 loop reads CATQLVLAGGVDTQYF. DNA for the CDR3: TGTGCCACTCAGCTTGTCCTAGCGGGAGGAGTAGATACGCAGTATTTT.

This clonotype was observed a handful of times. The V gene is TRBV12-3 or TRBV12-4, the J gene TRBJ2-3; 9 positions agree with TRBD2. V gave up 4 bases and J gave up 1 base; unmatched junction bases: 3. The CDR3 extends over 15 amino acids. This CDR3 reads CASSSQREGTDTQYF. The CDR3 nucleotides are TGTGCCAGCAGTTCCCAGCGGGAGGGCACAGATACGCAGTATTTT.

This clonotype has only a few counts. V and J are TRBV21-1 and TRBJ2-7; the tabulated D call, TRBD1, remains unverified against the DNA. TRBV21-1 corresponds to a pseudogene. The CDR3 has 17 amino acids. This CDR3 reads CASSKGRGTGRTYEQYF. Here the CDR3 DNA reads TGTGCCAGCAGCAAAGGCCGGGGGACAGGGAGGACCTACGAGCAGTACTTC.

The J gene is TRBJ2-3, the V gene TRBV11-2; TRBD1 aligns across 8 bases. The ends lost 5 bases at V and 2 bases at J; junction bases unmatched: 9. CDR3 size: 16 residues. In germline, CDR1 is SGHAT, CDR2 FQNNGV. This CDR3 reads CASSVRQGIATDTQYF. DNA of the CDR3: TGTGCCAGCAGCGTCCGACAGGGGATAGCCACAGATACGCAGTATTTT.

The chain employs TRBV6-1 and TRBJ1-5; TRBD1 is a possible D gene (5 bases). Germline V CDR1 and CDR2: MNHNS, SASEGT. V was shortened by 4 bases and J by 11 bases, with 21 bases between the two germline ends. There are 15 residues in the CDR3. The CDR3 DNA sequence: TGTGCCAGCAGTGCCCGGGGCAGTGAAGGCGCGACCCAGCATTTT. It encodes CASSARGSEGATQHF.

In its sample, this clonotype was seen a few times. The chain combines TRBV6-5 with TRBJ1-5, with 7 bases fitting TRBD1. The CDR3 is 15 amino acids. Germline loops: CDR1 MNHEY, CDR2 SVGAGI. The V and J ends lost 6 bases and 9 bases, in that order; junction bases with no gene match: 14. The DNA of the CDR3 is TGTGCCAGCAGATCGGGACAGCGCGTTGATATGCCCCAGCATTTT. Translated: CASRSGQRVDMPQHF.

This clonotype showed up just a few times. This chain uses TRBV27 with TRBJ1-1, with no clear D. CDR1 and CDR2 from the germline V gene are MNHEY and SMNVEV (reference sequence). The germline V and J ends were trimmed by 0 bases and 1 base, with 6 bases remaining between them. The CDR3 extends over 14 amino acids. CDR3 coding DNA: TGTGCCAGCAGTTTATCGACCGAGAACACTGAAGCTTTCTTT. It codes for CASSLSTENTEAFF.

This clonotype came up a few times. This chain connects TRBV10-3 to TRBJ1-3; 8 bases map to TRBD1. The CDR3 runs 14 residues. The germline gives CDR1 ENHRY, CDR2 SYGVKD. V lost 6 bases to trimming and J lost 4 bases; unmatched junction nucleotides: 5. Written as DNA, the CDR3 is TGTGCCATCAGGGATTGGGACAGGGGAAACACCATATATTTT. This sequence encodes CAIRDWDRGNTIYF.